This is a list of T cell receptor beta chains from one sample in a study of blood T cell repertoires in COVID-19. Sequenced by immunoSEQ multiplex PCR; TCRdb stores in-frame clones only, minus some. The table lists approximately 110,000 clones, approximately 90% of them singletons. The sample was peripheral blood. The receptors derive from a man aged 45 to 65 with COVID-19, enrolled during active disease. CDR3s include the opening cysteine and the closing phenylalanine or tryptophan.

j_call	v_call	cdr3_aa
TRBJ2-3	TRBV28	CASITGAGTDTQYF
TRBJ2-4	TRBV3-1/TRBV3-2	CASSQVAAGAAKNIQYF
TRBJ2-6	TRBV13	CASSETGSGANVLTF
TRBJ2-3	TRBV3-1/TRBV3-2	CASSQAEGVADTQYF
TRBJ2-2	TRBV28	CASSFGNTGELFF
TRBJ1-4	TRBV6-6	CASGGGRAEKLFF
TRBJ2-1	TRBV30	CALNRAGNEQFF
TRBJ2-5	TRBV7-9	CASSLEGLEIETQYF
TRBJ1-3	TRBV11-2	CASSLEGTGTGGSGNTIYF
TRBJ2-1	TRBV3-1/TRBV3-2	CASSPAAGTSGYNEQFF
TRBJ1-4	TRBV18	CASSPPWGVSIEKLFF
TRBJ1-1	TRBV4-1	CASSHGLGGTEAFF
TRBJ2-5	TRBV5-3	CARSRRRPGTREQETQYF
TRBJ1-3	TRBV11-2	CASSFGGSGNTIYF
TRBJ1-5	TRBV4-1	CASSQGKGQGLSNQPQHF
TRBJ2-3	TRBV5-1	CASSFQTGTGGRDTQYF
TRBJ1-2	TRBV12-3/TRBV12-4	CASSLVLGSGETF
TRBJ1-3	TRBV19	CASSTGKSAGNTIYF
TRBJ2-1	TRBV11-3	CASSPRLAGVNEQFF
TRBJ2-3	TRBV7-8	CASSNGLAAGTDTQYF
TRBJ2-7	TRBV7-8	CASSLAGTGVSEQYF
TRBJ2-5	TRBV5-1	CASISRPLPKTQYF
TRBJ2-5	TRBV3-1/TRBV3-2	CASSQGLAGGGETQYF
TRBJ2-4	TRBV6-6	CASSRLLGDIQYF
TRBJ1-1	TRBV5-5	CASSPFGPGGNTEAFF
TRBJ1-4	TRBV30	CAWSMGRDFEKLFF
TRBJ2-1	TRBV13	CASSQGLAGGNEQFF
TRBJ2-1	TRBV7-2	CASSFSSGGMLNEQFF
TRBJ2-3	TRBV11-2	CASSLDLGGMGTDTQYF
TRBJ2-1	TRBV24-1	CATSDPRGDEQFF
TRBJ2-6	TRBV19	CASNNPGQGSGANVLTF
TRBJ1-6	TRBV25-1	CATSSLQGNSPLHF
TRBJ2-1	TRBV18	CASSPSTRGSEQFF
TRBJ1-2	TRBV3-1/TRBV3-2	CASSQDLAGAIGYTF
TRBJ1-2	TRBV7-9	CAGGRGERGYTF
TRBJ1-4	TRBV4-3	CASSQDANREYEKLFF
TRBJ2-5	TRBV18	CASSPPAQGGATQYF
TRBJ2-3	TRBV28	CASSLTGGRKDTQYF
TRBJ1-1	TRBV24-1	CATSDAGTGEAFF
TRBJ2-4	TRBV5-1	CASSLDGTSGRAYF
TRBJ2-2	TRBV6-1	CASSEGVNTGELFF
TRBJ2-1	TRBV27	CASGGLQDNEQFF
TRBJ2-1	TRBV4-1	CASSPRLADRGDEQFF
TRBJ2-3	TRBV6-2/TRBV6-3	CASSTPTGIADTQYF
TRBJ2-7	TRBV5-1	CASSLADRGEQYF
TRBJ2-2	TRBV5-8	CASSPIGTSGAGELFF
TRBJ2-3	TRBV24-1	CATSDSLDTQYF
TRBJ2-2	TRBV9	CASSLLTGRGAGELFF
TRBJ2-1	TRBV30	CAWSVGLAGVSTRVANEQFF